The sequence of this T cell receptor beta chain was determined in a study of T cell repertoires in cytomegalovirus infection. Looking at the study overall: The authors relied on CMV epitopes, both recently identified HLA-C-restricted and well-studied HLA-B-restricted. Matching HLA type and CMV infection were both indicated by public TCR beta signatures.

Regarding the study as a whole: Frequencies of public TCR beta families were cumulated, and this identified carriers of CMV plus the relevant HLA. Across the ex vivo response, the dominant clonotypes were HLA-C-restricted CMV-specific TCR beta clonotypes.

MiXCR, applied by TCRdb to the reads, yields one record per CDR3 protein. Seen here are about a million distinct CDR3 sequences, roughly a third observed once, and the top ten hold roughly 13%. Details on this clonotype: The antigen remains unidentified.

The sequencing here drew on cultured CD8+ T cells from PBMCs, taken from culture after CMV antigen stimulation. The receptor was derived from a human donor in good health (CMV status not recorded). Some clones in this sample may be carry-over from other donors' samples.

The CDR3 reads CASSLLAGGGNTQYF. The CDR3 DNA sequence: TGTGCCAGCAGTCTTCTAGCGGGGGGCGGGAATACGCAGTATTTT. This chain links TRBV28 with TRBJ2-3; 11 positions agree with TRBD2. Germline-derived CDR1 and CDR2 are MDHEN and SYDVKM. The V gene end was trimmed by 5 bases and the J gene end by 7 bases; junction bases not matched to a gene: 8. This CDR3 spans 15 amino acids.